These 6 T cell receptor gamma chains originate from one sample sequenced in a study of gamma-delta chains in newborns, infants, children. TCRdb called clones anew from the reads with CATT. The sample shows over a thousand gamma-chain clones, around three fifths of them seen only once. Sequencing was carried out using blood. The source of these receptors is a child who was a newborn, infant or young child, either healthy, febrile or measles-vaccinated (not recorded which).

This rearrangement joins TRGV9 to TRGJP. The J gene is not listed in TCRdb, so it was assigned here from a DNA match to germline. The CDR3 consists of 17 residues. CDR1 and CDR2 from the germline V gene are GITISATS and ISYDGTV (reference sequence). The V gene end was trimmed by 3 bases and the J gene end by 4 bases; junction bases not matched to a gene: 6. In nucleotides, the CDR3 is TGTGCCTTGTGGGAGCCACCCCAAGAGTTGGGCAAAAAAATCAAGGTATTT. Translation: CALWEPPQELGKKIKVF.

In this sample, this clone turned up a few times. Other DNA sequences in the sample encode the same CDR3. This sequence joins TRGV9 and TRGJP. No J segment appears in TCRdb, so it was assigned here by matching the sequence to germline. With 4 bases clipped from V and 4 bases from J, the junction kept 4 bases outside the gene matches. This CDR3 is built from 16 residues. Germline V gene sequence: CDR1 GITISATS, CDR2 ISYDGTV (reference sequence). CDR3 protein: CALWEDQELGKKIKVF. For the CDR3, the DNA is TGTGCCTTGTGGGAAGATCAAGAGTTGGGCAAAAAAATCAAGGTATTT.

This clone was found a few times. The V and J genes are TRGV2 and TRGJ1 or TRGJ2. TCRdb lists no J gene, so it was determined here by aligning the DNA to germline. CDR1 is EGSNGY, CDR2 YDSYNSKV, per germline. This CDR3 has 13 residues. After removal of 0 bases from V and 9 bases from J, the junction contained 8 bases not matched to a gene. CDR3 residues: CATWDGPFGKKLF. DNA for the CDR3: TGTGCCACCTGGGACGGGCCATTCGGTAAGAAACTCTTT.

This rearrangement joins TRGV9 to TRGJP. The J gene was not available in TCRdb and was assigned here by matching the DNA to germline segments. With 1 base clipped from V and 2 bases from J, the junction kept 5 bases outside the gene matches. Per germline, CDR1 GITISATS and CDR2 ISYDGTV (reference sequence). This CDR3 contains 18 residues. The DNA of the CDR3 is TGTGCCTTGTGGGAGGTAGAAAGGCAAGAGTTGGGCAAAAAAATCAAGGTATTT. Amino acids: CALWEVERQELGKKIKVF.

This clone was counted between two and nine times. CDR3 in DNA: TGTGCCTTGTGGGAGACCCCACAAGAGTTGGGCAAAAAAATCAAGGTATTT. It yields the protein CALWETPQELGKKIKVF. V usage is TRGV9 and J usage is TRGJP. TCRdb records no J gene; here it was assigned by comparing the DNA to germline. CDR1 and CDR2 from the germline V gene are GITISATS and ISYDGTV (reference sequence). After removal of 3 bases from V and 4 bases from J, the junction contained 6 bases not matched to a gene. The length of the CDR3 is 17 residues.

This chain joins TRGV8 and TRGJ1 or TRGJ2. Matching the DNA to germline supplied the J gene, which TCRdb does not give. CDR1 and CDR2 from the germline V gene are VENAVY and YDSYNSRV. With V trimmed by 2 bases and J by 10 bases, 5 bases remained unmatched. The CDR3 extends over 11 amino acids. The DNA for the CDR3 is TGTGCCACCTGGGATATATGGAAGAAACTCTTT. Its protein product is CATWDIWKKLF.